Listed below are T cell receptor beta chains from one sample, sequenced in a study of cytomegalovirus exposure and HLA in healthy donors. The table came from immunoSEQ multiplex PCR; TCRdb's copy has only in-frame clones and leaves some out. The table includes approximately 150,000 clones, 80% detected once. Sequenced sample: PBMCs. These receptors all stem from a man between 18 and 35 years old in good health and CMV-seropositive. The CDR3 runs from the conserved cysteine through the conserved F or W. Each record gives: clone size, V gene, J gene, D gene, CDR3 protein, CDR3 DNA. D genes are given only for firm matches. Part of the rows lack a size; the others show once, few, many or a class for expanded clones.

clone size: .
V gene: TRBV11-2
J gene: TRBJ2-7
D gene: TRBD2
CDR3 protein: CASSFGTSGSTGQYF
CDR3 DNA: TGTGCCAGCAGCTTCGGGACTAGCGGGAGTACAGGGCAGTACTTC

clone size: .
V gene: TRBV7-9
J gene: TRBJ1-1
D gene: .
CDR3 protein: CASSTIKGENTEAFF
CDR3 DNA: TGTGCCAGCAGCACTATTAAAGGGGAGAACACTGAAGCTTTCTTT

clone size: .
V gene: TRBV10-3
J gene: TRBJ2-1
D gene: TRBD2
CDR3 protein: CASSGTGTSPNEQFF
CDR3 DNA: TGTGCCAGTAGTGGGACCGGGACTAGCCCCAATGAGCAGTTCTTC

clone size: .
V gene: TRBV7-2
J gene: TRBJ2-3
D gene: .
CDR3 protein: CASSLSLDTQYF
CDR3 DNA: TGTGCCAGCAGCTTATCCTTGGATACGCAGTATTTT

clone size: .
V gene: TRBV5-6
J gene: TRBJ1-2
D gene: TRBD1
CDR3 protein: CASSKDRGQGYGYTF
CDR3 DNA: TGTGCCAGCAGCAAAGACAGGGGGCAGGGCTATGGCTACACCTTC

clone size: .
V gene: TRBV28
J gene: TRBJ2-7
D gene: .
CDR3 protein: CASSGLRWHEQYF
CDR3 DNA: TGTGCCAGCAGCGGCCTGAGGTGGCACGAGCAGTACTTC

clone size: .
V gene: TRBV5-6
J gene: TRBJ2-7
D gene: .
CDR3 protein: CASSSSDIYEQYF
CDR3 DNA: TGTGCCAGCAGCTCTTCGGACATCTACGAGCAGTACTTC

clone size: once
V gene: TRBV10-3
J gene: TRBJ2-1
D gene: TRBD1
CDR3 protein: CASLQGVGEQFF
CDR3 DNA: TGTGCCTCCTTACAGGGGGTAGGGGAGCAGTTCTTC

clone size: .
V gene: TRBV6-1
J gene: TRBJ1-6
D gene: TRBD1
CDR3 protein: CASNQGQVESSPLHF
CDR3 DNA: TGTGCCAGCAATCAGGGACAGGTCGAAAGTTCACCCCTCCACTTT

clone size: .
V gene: TRBV6-5
J gene: TRBJ2-1
D gene: .
CDR3 protein: CASSASGTQRQFF
CDR3 DNA: TGTGCCAGCAGTGCCTCCGGGACTCAACGGCAGTTCTTC

clone size: .
V gene: TRBV10-3
J gene: TRBJ1-4
D gene: TRBD1
CDR3 protein: CAISEGRGHLINEKLFF
CDR3 DNA: TGTGCCATCAGTGAGGGCAGGGGGCATCTTATTAATGAAAAACTGTTTTTT

clone size: .
V gene: TRBV14
J gene: TRBJ2-1
D gene: .
CDR3 protein: CASSQAEGAAFF
CDR3 DNA: TGTGCCAGCAGCCAAGCGGAGGGGGCGGCGTTCTTC

clone size: .
V gene: TRBV27
J gene: TRBJ2-3
D gene: TRBD1
CDR3 protein: CASSRVGTGEADTQYF
CDR3 DNA: TGTGCCAGCAGTCGGGTAGGGACAGGGGAAGCAGATACGCAGTATTTT

clone size: once
V gene: TRBV21-1
J gene: TRBJ1-5
D gene: .
CDR3 protein: CASSPAVPQPQHF
CDR3 DNA: TGTGCCAGCAGCCCTGCAGTTCCTCAGCCCCAGCATTTT

clone size: .
V gene: TRBV9
J gene: TRBJ1-3
D gene: TRBD1
CDR3 protein: CASSKRTQGAGNTIYF
CDR3 DNA: TGTGCCAGCAGCAAACGTACTCAGGGGGCGGGAAACACCATATATTTT

clone size: .
V gene: TRBV23-1
J gene: TRBJ1-2
D gene: .
CDR3 protein: CASSQLTTGVDYGYTF
CDR3 DNA: TGCGCCAGCAGTCAATTGACAACCGGCGTGGACTATGGCTACACCTTC

clone size: once
V gene: TRBV9
J gene: TRBJ2-7
D gene: TRBD1
CDR3 protein: CASSTGQGNYEQYF
CDR3 DNA: TGTGCCAGCAGCACGGGACAGGGGAATTACGAGCAGTACTTC

clone size: .
V gene: TRBV4-3
J gene: TRBJ2-7
D gene: TRBD1
CDR3 protein: CASSPDRDVYEQYF
CDR3 DNA: TGCGCCAGCAGCCCGGACAGGGACGTGTACGAGCAGTACTTC

clone size: once
V gene: TRBV2
J gene: TRBJ2-5
D gene: TRBD2
CDR3 protein: CATLRGEETQYF
CDR3 DNA: TGTGCCACCCTTCGGGGGGAAGAGACCCAGTACTTC

clone size: .
V gene: TRBV4-3
J gene: TRBJ1-4
D gene: .
CDR3 protein: CASSQDRRDPANEKLFF
CDR3 DNA: TGCGCCAGCAGCCAAGATCGGAGGGACCCAGCTAATGAAAAACTGTTTTTT

clone size: .
V gene: TRBV19
J gene: TRBJ1-1
D gene: TRBD1
CDR3 protein: CASRKIEGAVTEAFF
CDR3 DNA: TGTGCCAGTAGGAAGATCGAGGGGGCCGTCACTGAAGCTTTCTTT

clone size: .
V gene: TRBV10-1
J gene: TRBJ2-7
D gene: .
CDR3 protein: CASSESYEGGYEQYF
CDR3 DNA: TGCGCCAGCAGTGAGTCGTATGAGGGAGGTTACGAGCAGTACTTC

clone size: few
V gene: TRBV27
J gene: TRBJ2-7
D gene: .
CDR3 protein: CASSLAGGKDYEQYF
CDR3 DNA: TGTGCCAGCAGTTTGGCCGGGGGAAAAGACTACGAGCAGTACTTC

clone size: once
V gene: TRBV7-9
J gene: TRBJ2-3
D gene: .
CDR3 protein: CASSTWGVSTDTQYF
CDR3 DNA: TGTGCCAGCAGCACTTGGGGGGTAAGCACAGATACGCAGTATTTT

clone size: .
V gene: TRBV7-6
J gene: TRBJ2-1
D gene: .
CDR3 protein: CASSYGTGTSNEQFF
CDR3 DNA: TGTGCCAGCAGCTACGGGACAGGGACTAGCAATGAGCAGTTCTTC

clone size: .
V gene: TRBV7-8
J gene: TRBJ2-4
D gene: .
CDR3 protein: CASSLGAFAKNIQYF
CDR3 DNA: TGTGCCAGCAGCTTAGGGGCCTTCGCCAAAAACATTCAGTACTTC

clone size: few
V gene: TRBV30
J gene: TRBJ2-7
D gene: .
CDR3 protein: CAYLTQYPSYEQYF
CDR3 DNA: TGTGCCTACCTAACACAGTACCCCTCCTACGAGCAGTACTTC

clone size: .
V gene: TRBV19
J gene: TRBJ1-2
D gene: .
CDR3 protein: CASSMAMGQAASNYGYTF
CDR3 DNA: TGTGCCAGTAGTATGGCGATGGGGCAGGCGGCTTCTAACTATGGCTACACCTTC

clone size: .
V gene: TRBV7-7
J gene: TRBJ2-5
D gene: .
CDR3 protein: CASSLVLTGGTQYF
CDR3 DNA: TGTGCCAGCAGCTTAGTTCTAACCGGAGGGACCCAGTACTTC

clone size: .
V gene: TRBV9
J gene: TRBJ1-1
D gene: .
CDR3 protein: CASSVDGGNIEAFF
CDR3 DNA: TGTGCCAGCAGCGTAGATGGAGGGAATATTGAAGCTTTCTTT